Each of the 11 T cell receptor beta chains below was sequenced from the same sample in a study of cytomegalovirus exposure and HLA in healthy donors (dated by TCRdb to the late 2010s). The library was built by means of the immunoSEQ multiplex PCR assay. The multiplex PCR relied on a mix of 60 forward primers for TCR Vbeta segments and 13 reverse primers for TCR Jbeta segments. TCRdb carries this immuneACCESS record with in-frame sequences only. Its versions omit some clonotypes, under half of them owing to an unresolved V gene in the studies checked, with the rest unexplained. Counted in this sample were about 120,000 clones; 60% to 85% of them appeared once. The ten largest clones take up 10% to 15% of the sample. Sequencing was done on a sample of PBMCs. The receptors shown here come from a woman between 40 and 55 years old in good health and CMV-seropositive.

The CDR3 DNA follows: TGTGCCAGCAGCCAAGACGGACAGGGCCTAAGCACAGATACGCAGTATTTT. Its protein product is CASSQDGQGLSTDTQYF. V and J are TRBV4-2 and TRBJ2-3, with 8 bases matching TRBD1. The CDR3 sequence is 17 residues long. The J segment lost 0 bases and the V segment lost 0 bases, leaving 5 bases of the junction unmatched. Germline V lookup: CDR1 LGHNA, CDR2 YNFKEQ.

The chain couples TRBV2 to TRBJ1-5, with a possible D match to TRBD1 (6 bases). Germline CDR1 SNHLY, CDR2 FYNNEI. The length of the CDR3 is 14 residues. Trimming left V 7 bases short and J 1 base short, with 11 bases between. CDR3 bases: TGTGCCAGCATCCAGGACAGAAGCAATCAGCCCCAGCATTTT. It encodes CASIQDRSNQPQHF.

The chain combines TRBV20-1 with TRBJ1-1; D uncertain. There are 11 residues in the CDR3. V was cut by 8 bases and J by 3 bases, with 10 bases left in between. Germline lookup yields CDR1 DFQATT and CDR2 SNEGSKA (reference sequence). The CDR3 sequence: CSFISDTEAFF. The CDR3 DNA reads as TGCAGTTTCATATCGGACACTGAAGCTTTCTTT.

The chain recombines TRBV28 with TRBJ1-1; possible D gene TRBD1, 6 bases. V was clipped by 2 bases and J by 8 bases, with 9 bases between them. CDR3 length: 12 amino acids. Germline V gene data show CDR1 as MDHEN and CDR2 as SYDVKM. The CDR3 region is CASSLGRGEAFF. CDR3 coding DNA: TGTGCCAGCAGTTTAGGCAGGGGCGAAGCTTTCTTT.

This clone was counted once. The J gene is TRBJ1-1, the V gene TRBV30, with 7 bases fitting TRBD1. Germline CDR1 GTSNPN, CDR2 SVGIG (reference sequence). CDR3 length: 12 residues. V lost 2 bases, J lost 6 bases, and 3 bases stayed unmatched. The CDR3 nucleotides read TGTGCCTGGAGTCGCAGGGGGGCTGAAGCTTTCTTT. It specifies CAWSRRGAEAFF.

J is TRBJ2-7 and V is TRBV7-5; the table's D gene call, TRBD1, was not cross checked with the DNA. TRBV7-5 is a known pseudogene. The CDR3 has 14 residues. The CDR3 here is CARSSRGASYEQYF. The DNA for the CDR3 is TGTGCCAGAAGCAGCAGGGGAGCCTCCTACGAGCAGTACTTC.

The table lists this clone with a few counts. V usage is TRBV5-6 and J usage is TRBJ1-1; D not resolved. V lost 5 bases and J lost 10, with 15 bases in between. CDR3 size: 12 residues. Germline V gives CDR1 SGHDT, CDR2 YYEEEE. CDR3 DNA: TGTGCCAGCAGAAAACAGAGGGCGGGAGCTTTCTTT. Protein sequence: CASRKQRAGAFF.

The chain links TRBV2 to TRBJ1-1; no clear D. The CDR3 spans 14 residues. CDR1 is SNHLY and CDR2 is FYNNEI in the germline V gene. V was shortened by 0 bases and J by 4 bases, with 9 bases between the two germline ends. In nucleotides, the CDR3 is TGTGCCAGCAGTGAAGCCATCTCAGTCACTGAAGCTTTCTTT. Amino acids: CASSEAISVTEAFF.

This rearrangement joins TRBV18 to TRBJ1-5, with D possibly being TRBD1 (6 bases). Trimming left V 2 bases short and J 4 bases short, with 18 bases between. The germline CDR1 and CDR2 sequences are KGHSH and LQKENI. The CDR3 has 17 amino acids. The CDR3 nucleotides are TGTGCCAGCTCACCAGTCTCCCAACAGGGTAGGAATCAGCCCCAGCATTTT. This encodes CASSPVSQQGRNQPQHF.

The V gene is TRBV5-4, the J gene TRBJ1-2; TRBD1 matches 10 bases. The CDR3 length is 14 residues. CDR1 is SGHNT and CDR2 is YYREEE in the germline V gene (reference sequence). V gave up 1 base and J gave up 8 bases; unmatched junction bases: 5. This chain's CDR3 is CASSLNMGQGGYTF. Here the CDR3 DNA reads TGTGCCAGCAGCTTGAACATGGGACAGGGGGGCTACACCTTC.

The rearrangement links TRBV6-1 to TRBJ1-4; no reliable D call. Germline V gene lookup returns CDR1 MNHNS and CDR2 SASEGT. Trimming took 2 bases from V and 5 from J, leaving 15 bases between them. This CDR3 spans 16 amino acids. CDR3 residues: CASSENQANRNEKLFF. The CDR3 DNA is TGTGCCAGCAGTGAAAACCAGGCTAACAGAAATGAAAAACTGTTTTTT.